The subject of this entry is one T cell receptor beta chain. The antigen is undetermined. This entry comes from a study of cytomegalovirus exposure and HLA in healthy donors. Study-wide findings and caveats: A later analysis by the authors found several of the most significant clusters apparently linked to common viral pathogens.

Researchers ran the PCR with 60 Vbeta and 13 Jbeta primers. Clones were sequenced by immunoSEQ multiplex PCR, and TCRdb holds only the in-frame ones, with some missing. The data show 200,000 to 250,000 clones, roughly four fifths seen once. V gave up 4 bases and J gave up 3 bases; unmatched junction bases: 4. CDR3 size: 14 residues. Germline CDR1 reads KGHSH; CDR2 reads LQKENI. V and J are TRBV18 and TRBJ1-1, with 8 bases matching TRBD1. The source is a girl aged 5-17 years in good health and CMV-seronegative. Sequencing used PBMCs. The CDR3 region is CASSRMGQDTEAFF. In DNA form, the CDR3 reads TGTGCCAGCTCACGTATGGGACAGGACACTGAAGCTTTCTTT. The full variable domain, in which reference TRBV18 and TRBJ1-1 provide the parts outside the CDR3, is NAGVMQNPRHLVRRRGQEARLRCSPMKGHSHVYWYRQLPEEGLKFMVYLQKENIIDESGMPKERFSAEFPKEGPSILRIQQVVRGDSAAYFCASSRMGQDTEAFFGQGTRLTVV.